The T cell receptor (beta chain) described here comes from a study of post-analysis software for immune sequencing data. On the study more broadly: Some patients lacked subtype; others had relapsing-remitting, secondary progressive or progressive-relapsing disease. Points from the study as a whole: Several TRBV segments (TRBV5-6, TRBV5-1 and TRBV20-1 among them) occurred more frequently in patients than in controls. Diversity measured as normalized Chao1 was significantly lower in multiple sclerosis patients than in controls.

Turning to this clonotype: Its target is unknown.

Every TCR beta cDNA library bore unique molecular identifiers. TCRdb used MiXCR to reprocess the PCR reads, holding one entry per CDR3 protein. Of approximately 460,000 distinct CDR3 sequences in the sample, roughly 46% were seen once. V was cut by 7 bases and J by 0 bases, with 7 bases left in between. Germline-derived CDR1 and CDR2 are SQVTM and ANQGSEA. This CDR3 has 12 residues. The sequence was collected from a girl aged 5-17 years with multiple sclerosis. Material for sequencing was blood. The chain uses TRBV29-1 and TRBJ2-1; D gene uncertain. CDR3 amino acids: CSGSVSYNEQFF. CDR3 nucleotides: TGCAGCGGGTCAGTCTCCTACAATGAGCAGTTCTTC.